This T cell receptor (beta chain) appears in the sequencing data of a study of robustness of blood B and T cell sequencing. cDNA synthesis used template switching with a 5' universal priming oligo. Each cDNA molecule was tagged by a 12-nucleotide random UMI. A single record per CDR3 protein comes from TCRdb applying MiXCR to the PCR reads. This table holds around 1,900 distinct CDR3 sequences, approximately 76% found once. The template for TCR beta quantification was mRNA, not genomic DNA. The sequencing input was peripheral blood. This clonotype was obtained from a human donor in good health.

In nucleotides, the CDR3 is TGCGCCAGCAAGGGGGAGGATAATTCACCCCTCCACTTT. This encodes CASKGEDNSPLHF. The chain has TRBV5-1 and TRBJ1-6; D might be TRBD1 (6 bases). V was clipped by 6 bases and J by 5 bases, with 9 bases between them. CDR1 is SGHRS, CDR2 YFSETQ, per germline. This CDR3 contains 13 residues.